Below, 32 T cell receptor delta chains from the same sample are listed, as sequenced in a study of gamma-delta chains in newborns, infants, children. TCRdb re-analyzed the reads via CATT. The sample carries roughly 4,200 delta-chain clones, about 6.1% recorded once. The specimen was blood. Source of these receptors: a child who was a newborn, infant or young child, either healthy, febrile or measles-vaccinated (not recorded which).

This clone was seen a few times. Possible read error: a much larger clone is one base away. CDR3: CACDTVLGDSSWATRQMFF. CDR3 coding DNA: TGTGCCTGTGACACCGTACTGGGGGATAGCTCCTGGGCCACCCGACAGATGTTTTTC. The V gene remains uncalled, whereas the J gene is TRDJ3; no check of the table's D call, TRDD3, against the DNA was made. The CDR3 runs 19 residues.

The table lists this clone with a few counts. The chain uses TRDV2 and TRDJ2; TRDD3 agrees at 8 bases. The ends lost 4 bases at V and 0 bases at J; junction bases unmatched: 9. Germline V CDR1 and CDR2: GEAIGNYY, EKD. CDR3 size: 17 residues. CDR3 sequence reads: CACDNLGDPSLTAQLFF. CDR3 DNA: TGTGCCTGTGATAATCTGGGGGACCCCTCTTTGACAGCACAACTCTTCTTT.

Within the sample, this clone is medium-sized (0.01 to 0.1%). The genes are TRDV2 and TRDJ3, with 10 bases aligning to TRDD3. The CDR3 totals 18 residues. Per the germline V gene, CDR1 is GEAIGNYY and CDR2 is EKD. Germline trimming cut 0 bases from V and 0 bases from J; bases unmatched to any gene: 1. CDR3 DNA sequence: TGTGCCTGTGACACCGGGGGGATACGCTCCTGGGACACCCGACAGATGTTTTTC. It encodes CACDTGGIRSWDTRQMFF.

By share, this clone counts as medium-sized (0.01 to 0.1%). A single base is all that separates this from a far larger clone, so a read error is likely. The sample carries other DNA sequences with the same CDR3. V and J are TRDV2 and TRDJ1, with 8 bases fitting TRDD3. V was pared by 3 bases and J by 0 bases, with 2 bases of the junction left unmatched. Per the germline V gene, CDR1 is GEAIGNYY and CDR2 is EKD. The CDR3 has 14 amino acids. The chain's CDR3 is CACDLLGDTDKLIF. The CDR3 DNA reads as TGTGCCTGTGACTTACTGGGGGACACCGATAAACTCATCTTT.

The chain combines TRDV1 with TRDJ1, with a tentative D call TRDD3 (6 bases). The germline V and J ends were trimmed by 1 base and 7 bases, with 10 bases remaining between them. Germline CDR1 TSWWSYY, CDR2 QGS. The CDR3 length is 13 residues. CDR3 sequence: CALGEPVLGKLIF. The CDR3 DNA sequence: TGTGCTCTTGGGGAACCTGTACTGGGTAAACTCATCTTT.

This clone has a handful of counts. The DNA translation disagrees with the TCRdb protein at residue 9, so the protein in this description comes from the DNA. This chain links TRDV2 with TRDJ3, with 11 bases that match TRDD3. Germline loops: CDR1 GEAIGNYY, CDR2 EKD. This CDR3 is 16 amino acids long. V dropped 3 bases and J dropped 5; count of bases not matched to a gene: 2. CDR3: CACDVLGDRDTRQMFF. In DNA, the CDR3 is TGTGCCTGTGACGTACTGGGGGATAGGGACACCCGACAGATGTTTTTC.

The chain has TRDV2 and TRDJ3, with 10 bases aligning to TRDD3. The germline CDR1 and CDR2 sequences are GEAIGNYY and EKD. V lost 0 bases, J lost 0 bases, and 7 bases stayed unmatched. The CDR3 covers 20 residues. In DNA, the CDR3 is TGTGCCTGTGACACCGTACTGGGGGATCTAAGCTCCTGGGACACCCGACAGATGTTTTTC. Translating it yields CACDTVLGDLSSWDTRQMFF.

To note about this clone: This clone may be a read error of a much larger clone one base away. The CDR3 nucleotides read TGTGCCTGTGACACGTACTGGGGGATAATGAGCTCCTGGGACACCCGACAGATGTTTTTC. Protein product: CACDTYWGIMSSWDTRQMFF. The rearrangement uses TRDV2 and TRDJ3, with 11 bases fitting TRDD3. No J gene is reported in TCRdb; it was inferred here by comparing the DNA with germline. V dropped 1 base and J dropped 0; count of bases not matched to a gene: 7. In germline, CDR1 is GEAIGNYY, CDR2 EKD. This CDR3 contains 20 residues.

In its sample, this clone was seen a few times. Within the sample, other DNA sequences also encode this same CDR3. The CDR3 sequence: CACDTTGASWDTRQMFF. DNA of the CDR3: TGTGCCTGTGACACCACAGGGGCCTCCTGGGACACCCGACAGATGTTTTTC. The rearrangement links TRDV2 to TRDJ3; the D is unclear. The CDR3 is made up of 17 amino acids. The V and J ends lost 0 bases and 0 bases respectively, with 8 bases between them. Germline CDR1 reads GEAIGNYY; CDR2 reads EKD.

Details on this clone: TCRdb pairs this DNA with a much larger clone's protein that differs at residue 15, likely a read error; the protein shown was translated from the DNA. The V and J genes are TRDV2 and TRDJ3; TRDD3 matches 7 bases. The CDR3 covers 17 residues. CDR1 GEAIGNYY and CDR2 EKD come from the germline V gene. The CDR3 loop reads CACDTWGSSWDTRQTFF. The CDR3 coding sequence is TGTGCCTGTGACACCTGGGGGAGCTCCTGGGACACCCGACAGACGTTTTTC.

On this clone itself: Within the sample, other DNA sequences also encode this same CDR3. This chain connects TRDV2 to TRDJ3; 8 positions agree with TRDD3. The CDR3 loop spans 21 amino acids. The germline V gene encodes CDR1 GEAIGNYY and CDR2 EKD. The junction had 12 bases not matched to a gene; V was cut back by 0 bases and J by 0 bases. The CDR3 DNA is TGTGCCTGTGACACCTTGTCCGGGGATACCCTAAGCTCCTGGGACACCCGACAGATGTTTTTC. Translation: CACDTLSGDTLSSWDTRQMFF.

This clone occurred a few times. The gene calls are TRDV2 and TRDJ3; D uncertain. CDR1 and CDR2 (germline): GEAIGNYY, EKD. CDR3 length: 18 residues. The ends were cut back, 0 bases at V and 4 bases at J, with 15 bases in the middle. CDR3: CACDTVEVTVWDTRQMFF. The DNA of the CDR3 is TGTGCCTGTGACACCGTCGAGGTGACTGTATGGGACACCCGACAGATGTTTTTC.

This clone has more than one count but fewer than ten. The chain has TRAV29/DV5 and TRDJ1; TRDD3 might be the D (6 bases). The CDR3 has 14 amino acids. Trimming took 1 base from V and 5 from J, leaving 15 bases between them. Germline V gives CDR1 NSMFDY, CDR2 ISSIKDK. The CDR3 region is CAASRQLWGDKLIF. Written as DNA, the CDR3 is TGTGCAGCAAGCCGTCAACTTTGGGGGGATAAACTCATCTTT.

Comments on this clone: Other nucleotide sequences from this sample produce the same CDR3. The chain links TRDV2 to TRDJ3; TRDD3 is a possible D gene (5 bases). The CDR3 covers 17 residues. Germline CDR1 GEAIGNYY, CDR2 EKD. Trimming removed 3 bases at V and 0 bases at J, with 11 bases between. This CDR3 is CACDWGPSSWDTRQMFF. The CDR3 bases are TGTGCCTGTGACTGGGGCCCTAGCTCCTGGGACACCCGACAGATGTTTTTC.

In this sample, this clone is medium-sized. Different DNA sequences within this sample yield the same CDR3. This chain links TRDV2 with TRDJ3; the match to TRDD3 covers 13 bases. From germline, CDR1 is GEAIGNYY and CDR2 EKD. With V trimmed by 1 base and J by 0 bases, 2 bases remained unmatched. The length of the CDR3 is 19 residues. The CDR3 loop is CACDTYWGIRSWDTRQMFF. The CDR3 nucleotides read TGTGCCTGTGACACGTACTGGGGGATACGCTCCTGGGACACCCGACAGATGTTTTTC.

By sample share, this clone is medium-sized (0.01 to 0.1%). The CDR3 region is CACDVLGDWDTRQMFF. CDR3 sequence (DNA): TGTGCCTGTGACGTACTGGGGGATTGGGACACCCGACAGATGTTTTTC. The V and J genes are TRDV2 and TRDJ3; TRDD3 matches 10 bases. The CDR3 length is 16 residues. CDR1 is GEAIGNYY and CDR2 is EKD in the germline V gene. V trimming: 3 bases; J trimming: 4 bases; junction bases outside the gene matches: 2.

This clone appeared a few times. The chain carries TRDV2 and TRDJ3; 8 bases line up with TRDD3. CDR1 GEAIGNYY and CDR2 EKD come from the germline V gene. The CDR3 sequence is 20 residues long. J lost 0 bases, V lost 0 bases, and 9 bases had no gene match. The CDR3 loop reads CACDTGLGAASSWDTRQMFF. The CDR3 DNA follows: TGTGCCTGTGACACCGGACTGGGGGCCGCTAGCTCCTGGGACACCCGACAGATGTTTTTC.

In this sample, this clone turned up a few times. The V gene is TRDV1, the J gene TRDJ1; TRDD2 matches 9 bases. Germline V CDR1 and CDR2: TSWWSYY, QGS. V shed 4 bases, J shed 2 bases, and the junction held 17 bases outside the gene matches. The CDR3 consists of 19 residues. CDR3 protein: CALGGPSYSNKGITDKLIF. The DNA for the CDR3 is TGTGCTCTTGGGGGTCCTTCCTACTCGAATAAGGGGATAACCGATAAACTCATCTTT.

The chain employs TRDV2 and TRDJ3, with 9 bases aligning to TRDD3. This CDR3 contains 17 residues. The trim removed 1 base at V and 3 bases at J, leaving 3 bases unmatched. The germline V gene has CDR1 GEAIGNYY and CDR2 EKD. CDR3 sequence: CACDTLGGYWDTRQMFF. The CDR3 DNA follows: TGTGCCTGTGACACTCTTGGGGGATACTGGGACACCCGACAGATGTTTTTC.

The V and J genes are TRDV2 and TRDJ2; tentatively, D is TRDD3 (6 bases). The CDR3 covers 15 residues. V was pared by 5 bases and J by 0 bases, with 12 bases between. Germline CDR1 is GEAIGNYY and CDR2 is EKD. CDR3 nucleotide sequence: TGTGCCTGTGGCACGATGGGGGCTTTGACAGCACAACTCTTCTTT. Its protein is CACGTMGALTAQLFF.

The rearrangement joins TRDV2 to TRDJ1; 9 positions match TRDD3. Germline assignment: CDR1 GEAIGNYY and CDR2 EKD. After removal of 0 bases from V and 4 bases from J, the junction contained 8 bases not matched to a gene. The CDR3 length is 16 residues. CDR3: CACDTAGGLGGDKLIF. As DNA, the CDR3 is TGTGCCTGTGACACCGCTGGGGGATTGGGAGGCGATAAACTCATCTTT.

Regarding this clone: One end of the junction does not line up with germline, which may come from a read error. Within the sample, other DNA sequences also encode this same CDR3. The V and J genes are TRDV2 and TRDJ3; D is perhaps TRDD3 (5 bases). The CDR3 consists of 17 residues. Germline assignment: CDR1 GEAIGNYY and CDR2 EKD. For the CDR3, the DNA is TGTGCCTGTGACACCGTGATACTCTCCTGGGACACCCGACAGATGTTTTTT. Its protein is CACDTVILSWDTRQMFF.

On this clone itself: This likely stems from a read error, as it lies one base from a far larger clone. J is TRDJ2 and V is TRDV2; 10 nucleotides line up with TRDD3. In germline, CDR1 is GEAIGNYY, CDR2 EKD. The length of the CDR3 is 15 residues. CDR3 amino acids: CACDVLGDLTAQPFF. DNA for the CDR3: TGTGCCTGTGACGTACTGGGGGATTTGACAGCACAACCCTTCTTT.

This clone has just a few counts. The chain employs TRDV2 and TRDJ3; 7 bases are shared with TRDD3. The CDR3 runs to 18 residues. Losses at the gene ends were 0 bases for V and 2 bases for J; bases not matched to a gene: 6. Per germline, CDR1 GEAIGNYY and CDR2 EKD. The CDR3 DNA reads TGTGCCTGTGACACCGGGGGATGGGCTACCTGGGACACCCGACAGATGTTTTTC. This gives the protein CACDTGGWATWDTRQMFF.

This clone was found a few times. The chain joins TRDV2 to TRDJ2; 7 bases line up with TRDD3. This CDR3 spans 15 amino acids. Looked up from germline, CDR1 is GEAIGNYY and CDR2 is EKD. Trimming cost V 1 base and J 4 bases; bases outside gene matches: 5. The CDR3 sequence: CACDTLGAGTAQLFF. The CDR3 DNA reads TGTGCCTGTGACACGCTGGGGGCGGGGACAGCACAACTCTTCTTT.

This clone has more than one count but fewer than ten. This sample includes further DNA sequences coding for the same CDR3. The gene calls are TRDV1 and TRDJ2; TRDD3 matches at 8 bases. Trimming cost V 6 bases and J 0 bases; bases outside gene matches: 9. CDR3 size: 17 residues. Germline V gene sequence: CDR1 TSWWSYY, CDR2 QGS. In nucleotides, the CDR3 is TGTGCTCTTGGCTTTAAAGAACTGGGGGCTTTGACAGCACAACTCTTCTTT. It specifies CALGFKELGALTAQLFF.

The chain combines TRDV2 with TRDJ3, with 7 nucleotides matching TRDD3. V was pared by 2 bases and J by 0 bases, with 9 bases of the junction left unmatched. The CDR3 covers 19 residues. CDR1 and CDR2 from the germline V gene are GEAIGNYY and EKD. The CDR3 spells CACDKVGDTSSWDTRQMFF. The CDR3 bases are TGTGCCTGTGACAAGGTGGGGGACACTAGCTCCTGGGACACCCGACAGATGTTTTTC.

This clone is termed medium-sized. The chain has TRDV2 and TRDJ3, with 10 bases identical to TRDD3. Germline loops: CDR1 GEAIGNYY, CDR2 EKD. The junction had 3 bases not matched to a gene; V was cut back by 0 bases and J by 2 bases. This CDR3 spans 18 amino acids. CDR3 protein: CACDTAWGITWDTRQMFF. CDR3 nucleotides: TGTGCCTGTGACACCGCCTGGGGGATAACCTGGGACACCCGACAGATGTTTTTC.

The table lists this clone with a few counts. The rearrangement links TRDV2 to TRDJ3; TRDD3 aligns across 9 bases. The CDR3 spans 19 residues. Germline V gene sequence: CDR1 GEAIGNYY, CDR2 EKD. Trimming took 2 bases from V and 0 from J; bases not matched to a gene: 7. CDR3 DNA sequence: TGTGCCTGTGACAACTACTGGGGGACGAGCTCCTGGGACACCCGACAGATGTTTTTC. Amino acid sequence: CACDNYWGTSSWDTRQMFF.

Within the sample, this clone is medium-sized. The sample carries other DNA sequences with the same CDR3. The V gene is TRDV2, the J gene TRDJ2; 9 positions agree with TRDD3. Germline lookup yields CDR1 GEAIGNYY and CDR2 EKD. This CDR3 region has 16 residues. Trimming at V came to 1 base and at J to 0 bases, leaving 2 bases not matched to a gene. CDR3 nucleotides: TGTGCCTGTGACACAGTGGGGGATACTTTGACAGCACAACTCTTCTTT. Translating it yields CACDTVGDTLTAQLFF.

The V and J genes are TRDV2 and TRDJ3; a possible D gene is TRDD3 (5 bases). Germline assignment: CDR1 GEAIGNYY and CDR2 EKD. CDR3 length: 19 amino acids. The ends were cut back, 1 base at V and 0 bases at J, with 15 bases in the middle. CDR3 nucleotide sequence: TGTGCCTGTGACACGGTAGGGGGGGTCTACTCCTGGGACACCCGACAGATGTTTTTC. It yields the protein CACDTVGGVYSWDTRQMFF.

This clone has more than one count but fewer than ten. The chain is built from TRDV1 and TRDJ2; perhaps TRDD3 as D (6 bases). Trimming stripped 1 base from V and 4 bases from J, with 28 bases between. The CDR3 covers 21 residues. Germline V gives CDR1 TSWWSYY, CDR2 QGS. CDR3 nucleotide sequence: TGTGCTCTTGGGGAACCCCGCAGGGGGGTACCGTCTGGGGCATGGACAGCACAACTCTTCTTT. Amino acid sequence: CALGEPRRGVPSGAWTAQLFF.